This T cell receptor beta chain was profiled in a study of T cells in Graves' hyperthyroidism and ophthalmopathy. In making diagnoses, clinical symptoms, serum thyroxine and TRAb, thyroid ultrasound and orbital computed tomography were all used. RNA transcripts were the template for amplifying TCR beta CDR3 regions. Using the HTBI primer set, a first-round RT-PCR was run on the TCR CDR3. TCRdb reprocessed the multiplex PCR reads with MiXCR, giving one entry per CDR3 protein. This repertoire shows about 560,000 distinct CDR3 sequences, roughly a sixth found once; its top ten account for about 17%. The sample comprised blood. The origin of this receptor is a woman under 30 with Graves' hyperthyroidism.

The CDR3 is CASSLAGTLTGELFF. The CDR3 nucleotides read TGTGCCAGCAGCTTAGCGGGGACACTCACCGGGGAGCTGTTTTTT. The genes are TRBV7-8 and TRBJ2-2, with D possibly matching TRBD1 (6 bases). The V gene lost 0 bases and the J gene lost 4 bases, with 9 bases spanning the gap. The CDR3 length is 15 residues. Germline-derived CDR1 and CDR2 are SGHVS and FQNEAQ. The variable domain in full, with the rest retrieved from reference TRBV7-8 and TRBJ2-2, is GAGVSQSPRYKVAKRGQDVALRCDPISGHVSLFWYQQALGQGPEFLTYFQNEAQLDKSGLPSDRFFAERPEGSVSTLKIQRTQQEDSAVYLCASSLAGTLTGELFFGEGSRLTVL.